Presented here are 13 T cell receptor beta chains from one specimen sequenced in a study of blood T cell repertoires in COVID-19. The assay was immunoSEQ multiplex PCR, and TCRdb's table has in-frame clones only and misses some. The sample carries 200,000 or so clones, around 80% recorded once. The sequenced material came from peripheral blood. All receptors derive from a human donor with acute or convalescent COVID-19. The donor label of this sample is uncertain.

The CDR3 region has the DNA TGTGCCAGCAGCTTCGGGGGTCCTTCTGGAAACACCATATATTTT. It yields the protein CASSFGGPSGNTIYF. This chain uses TRBV5-4 with TRBJ1-3; tentative D call: TRBD1 (5 bases). The CDR3 is made up of 15 amino acids. CDR1 and CDR2 (germline): SGHNT, YYREEE (reference sequence). V was cut by 2 bases and J by 1 base, with 10 bases left in between.

This clone was counted a single time. The rearrangement links TRBV2 to TRBJ2-1, with 12 positions matching TRBD2. Germline V gene sequence: CDR1 SNHLY, CDR2 FYNNEI. J was trimmed by 10 bases and V by 6 bases; bases with no gene match: 10. This CDR3 spans 15 amino acids. The CDR3 loop is CASRVLAGGLGEQFF. CDR3 nucleotides: TGTGCCAGCAGAGTCCTAGCGGGAGGGCTCGGAGAGCAGTTCTTC.

The chain carries TRBV6-4 and TRBJ2-3; TRBD1 aligns across 7 bases. The CDR3 length is 14 residues. Trimming removed 3 bases from V and 4 bases from J; junction bases left unmatched: 4. Germline V gives CDR1 MRHNA, CDR2 SNTAGT. CDR3 residues: CASSEDRVSDTQYF. The CDR3 nucleotides are TGTGCCAGCAGTGAAGACAGGGTTTCAGATACGCAGTATTTT.

The chain recombines TRBV28 with TRBJ2-1; 10 bases align to TRBD2. The CDR3 has 17 residues. V lost 3 bases and J lost 10; bases outside the gene matches: 15. From germline, CDR1 is MDHEN and CDR2 SYDVKM. The CDR3 loop is CASSFLIAGGPEGEQFF. The CDR3 DNA reads TGTGCCAGCAGTTTTTTAATAGCGGGAGGTCCTGAGGGCGAGCAGTTCTTC. The full variable domain, its missing parts supplied by reference TRBV28 and TRBJ2-1, is DVKVTQSSRYLVKRTGEKVFLECVQDMDHENMFWYRQDPGLGLRLIYFSYDVKMKEKGDIPEGYSVSREKKERFSLILESASTNQTSMYLCASSFLIAGGPEGEQFFGPGTRLTVL.

The chain combines TRBV25-1 with TRBJ1-3, with 8 bases matching TRBD1. Trimming cost V 5 bases and J 4 bases; bases outside gene matches: 4. Looked up from germline, CDR1 is MGHDK and CDR2 is SYGVNS. The CDR3 runs 14 residues. The CDR3: CASSPGQGGNTIYF. CDR3 sequence (DNA): TGTGCCAGCAGTCCTGGACAGGGAGGAAACACCATATATTTT.

The V call is TRBV19, the J call TRBJ2-5; 7 nucleotides align to TRBD1. J was trimmed by 5 bases and V by 6 bases; bases with no gene match: 9. The CDR3 is 14 amino acids. The germline V gene has CDR1 LNHDA and CDR2 SQIVND (reference sequence). CDR3 in DNA: TGTGCCAGTAGACCAACGACAGGGAAGGAGACCCAGTACTTC. Amino acid sequence: CASRPTTGKETQYF.

The chain is built from TRBV9 and TRBJ2-7; 11 nucleotides align to TRBD2. The CDR3 length is 15 residues. V shed 3 bases and J 3 bases; nucleotides not matched to a gene: 5. In germline, CDR1 is SGDLS, CDR2 YYNGEE. The DNA for the CDR3 is TGTGCCAGCAGCGCCGGGACTAGCGGATACTACGAGCAGTACTTC. It specifies CASSAGTSGYYEQYF.

CDR3: CASSFGTATNEKLFF. The CDR3 nucleotides are TGTGCCAGCAGTTTCGGGACAGCAACTAATGAAAAACTGTTTTTT. The chain couples TRBV28 to TRBJ1-4; 7 nucleotides align to TRBD1. Losses at the gene ends were 3 bases for V and 0 bases for J; bases not matched to a gene: 1. CDR3 size: 15 residues. The germline V gene encodes CDR1 MDHEN and CDR2 SYDVKM.

This rearrangement joins TRBV11-2 to TRBJ2-7; the D gene is possibly TRBD1 (6 bases). The V end was cut by 3 bases, the J end by 4 bases, with 10 bases between. In germline, CDR1 is SGHAT, CDR2 FQNNGV. The CDR3 consists of 13 residues. CDR3 residues: CASSFDRSYEQYF. DNA of the CDR3: TGTGCCAGCAGCTTTGACAGGTCGTACGAGCAGTACTTC.

The V gene is TRBV2, the J gene TRBJ2-1; 7 bases fit TRBD2. V gave up 4 bases and J gave up 1 base; unmatched junction bases: 4. Germline loops: CDR1 SNHLY, CDR2 FYNNEI. CDR3 length: 15 residues. This CDR3 is CASSAGGRSYNEQFF. CDR3 coding DNA: TGTGCCAGCAGTGCGGGCGGGAGATCCTACAATGAGCAGTTCTTC. Full variable domain (remainder filled in from reference TRBV2 and TRBJ2-1): EPEVTQTPSHQVTQMGQEVILRCVPISNHLYFYWYRQILGQKVEFLVSFYNNEISEKSEIFDDQFSVERPDGSNFTLKIRSTKLEDSAMYFCASSAGGRSYNEQFFGPGTRLTVL.

The gene calls are TRBV5-1 and TRBJ2-1, with D perhaps matching TRBD1 (8 bases). The length of the CDR3 is 15 residues. Germline-derived CDR1 and CDR2 are SGHRS and YFSETQ. Trimming pared 4 bases from V and 4 bases from J, leaving 15 bases between. In DNA form, the CDR3 reads TGCGCCAGCAGCGAGACAGGGGAGGGTTACAATGAGCAGTTCTTC. It encodes CASSETGEGYNEQFF. Based on the CDR3 plus reference TRBV5-1 and TRBJ2-1, the full variable domain is KAGVTQTPRYLIKTRGQQVTLSCSPISGHRSVSWYQQTPGQGLQFLFEYFSETQRNKGNFPGRFSGRQFSNSRSEMNVSTLELGDSALYLCASSETGEGYNEQFFGPGTRLTVL.

The chain carries TRBV5-8 and TRBJ2-1, with 12 nucleotides matching TRBD2. V was pared by 4 bases and J by 4 bases, with 6 bases of the junction left unmatched. This CDR3 contains 16 residues. The V gene's germline CDR1 is SGHTS and CDR2 YDEGEE. CDR3 in amino acids: CASSLPGLAGYNEQFF. For the CDR3, the DNA is TGTGCCAGCAGCCTCCCCGGACTAGCGGGATACAATGAGCAGTTCTTC.

The rearrangement links TRBV7-9 to TRBJ1-2; possibly TRBD1 for D (6 bases). In germline, CDR1 is SEHNR, CDR2 FQNEAQ (reference sequence). The CDR3 totals 15 residues. Trimming removed 3 bases from V and 0 bases from J, with 11 bases in between. The CDR3 DNA reads TGTGCCAGCAGCTTGGGGACAACGCCTAACTATGGCTACACCTTC. Its translation: CASSLGTTPNYGYTF.